One T cell receptor beta chain is described in this entry. What it recognizes is unknown. The data were taken from a study of T cells in Graves' hyperthyroidism and ophthalmopathy. Findings of the study overall: Most thyroid clonotypes expanded above 0.001 appeared in blood too.

The length of the CDR3 is 15 residues. The germline V gene encodes CDR1 SNHLY and CDR2 FYNNEI. V dropped 2 bases and J dropped 4; count of bases not matched to a gene: 4. RNA transcripts yielded amplified TCR beta CDR3 regions. When the TCR CDR3 underwent first-round RT-PCR, the HTBI primer set was used. MiXCR, run by TCRdb on the multiplex PCR reads, gives a single entry per CDR3 protein. The data show under 450,000 distinct CDR3 sequences, about a sixth seen once. In patients aged 18 to 65, hyperthyroidism was newly diagnosed, with duration under 2 months. From 8.5 to 10 ml of fresh peripheral blood, PBMCs were isolated.

The TCR originated in a woman aged 25 to 39 with Graves' hyperthyroidism that later progressed to Graves' ophthalmopathy. The chain carries TRBV2 and TRBJ2-3; 9 nucleotides line up with TRBD2. Sequencing used blood. This CDR3 is CASSETSGLADTQYF. CDR3 DNA sequence: TGTGCCAGCAGTGAAACTAGCGGGTTGGCAGATACGCAGTATTTT.